The entry below gives a single T cell receptor (beta chain) sequence along with its context. The assay was immunoSEQ multiplex PCR, and TCRdb's table has in-frame clones only and misses some. The table includes under 600,000 clones, around 97% detected once. This sample is part of a study of shared clonotypes between healthy human individuals. Study-level background: Donors consisted of a couple of women and a few men between 18 and 49.

This CDR3 is built from 14 residues. From germline, CDR1 is SGHRS and CDR2 YFSETQ. The V and J ends lost 7 bases and 2 bases, in that order; junction bases with no gene match: 3. The sequence came from a woman aged 30 to 39 in good health. J is TRBJ1-4 and V is TRBV5-1; 9 positions match TRBD1. Sequenced sample: naive CD4+ T cells sorted from blood. The subset: CD45RA+ positively selected. The CDR3 DNA is TGCGCCAGCCGACAGGGGGGCACTAATGAAAAACTGTTTTTT. This codes for CASRQGGTNEKLFF. The full variable domain, rest sourced from reference TRBV5-1 and TRBJ1-4, is KAGVTQTPRYLIKTRGQQVTLSCSPISGHRSVSWYQQTPGQGLQFLFEYFSETQRNKGNFPGRFSGRQFSNSRSEMNVSTLELGDSALYLCASRQGGTNEKLFFGSGTQLSVL.